Below, one T cell receptor beta chain is given with its context. No antigen is known for it. The data are from a study of CD8+ T cells in alopecia areata. Study context: Treatment comprised oral tofacitinib, 5 to 10 mg twice daily, in treated patients.

Germline V gene lookup returns CDR1 SGHVS and CDR2 FNYEAQ. V lost 1 base and J lost 9; bases outside the gene matches: 17. CDR3 size: 19 residues. TCR sequencing used cDNA made by reverse transcription of extracted RNA. Libraries were prepared by immunoSEQ multiplex PCR; TCRdb keeps only in-frame clonotypes and omits some of them. The sample comprises roughly 140,000 clones, 45% to 60% of which are singletons, and around 19% rests with the top ten. Individuals with alopecia areata gave both lesional scalp punch biopsies and peripheral blood for collection. Cell sorting was applied to PBMCs, and CD4+ and CD8+ T cells were collected. Study-wide points: Affected scalp, especially in alopecia totalis/universalis, had a higher clonality than normal scalp did.

The sample consisted of CD8+ T cells sorted from blood, taken at week 0. The sequence was obtained from a human donor with alopecia areata. The chain uses TRBV7-6 and TRBJ2-1; 11 bases are a match to TRBD2. CDR3 loop: CASSLETSGGNLRESEQFF. In DNA form, the CDR3 reads TGTGCCAGCAGCTTAGAAACTAGCGGGGGCAACCTTAGGGAGAGTGAGCAGTTCTTC.